The clone carrying this T cell receptor beta chain was observed a handful of times. The data originate from a study of blood T cell repertoires in COVID-19. Across the whole study: The United States, Italy and Spain provided the acute and convalescent COVID-19 samples. T cells, B-cell-depleted T cells, or PBMCs provided the cDNA or gDNA that served as material.

CDR3 length: 15 amino acids. The V and J ends lost 3 bases and 6 bases, in that order; junction bases with no gene match: 4. Germline-derived CDR1 and CDR2 are SGHAT and FQDESV (reference sequence). Per the original data handling: By means of reference gene primer amplification, nucleated cell counts were estimated. Clones were read by immunoSEQ multiplex PCR, and TCRdb kept only the in-frame ones, dropping some. The V and J calls and the clone size are those of that table, but D and trimming were determined from the DNA. This sample yields fewer than 150,000 clones, of which about four fifths are seen a single time; roughly 12% belongs to the top ten.

Sample: peripheral blood. The sequence came from a human donor in a cohort sampled during active COVID-19. The rearrangement links TRBV11-1 to TRBJ2-2, with TRBD1 matching 10 bases. CDR3 residues: CASSFGTGVAGELFF. DNA for the CDR3: TGTGCCAGCAGCTTCGGGACAGGGGTTGCCGGGGAGCTGTTTTTT.